This passage covers 9 T cell receptor beta chains from one sample sequenced in a study of blood T cell repertoires in COVID-19 (dated by TCRdb to the early 2020s). Receptors were amplified or captured by the immunoSEQ multiplex PCR assay. The immuneACCESS repertoire file appears here via TCRdb, limited to in-frame rearrangements. These files lack a portion of the clones; in checked studies, under half of the deficit traces to unresolved V genes, and the cause of the others is not known. This sample has more than 85,000 clones in its table, and about nine tenths of those were observed once. The top ten constitute around 6% of the sample. Sequenced input: peripheral blood. The receptor source for this set is a man in his 70s with acute or convalescent COVID-19.

To note about this clone: A junction end diverges from the germline sequence, so it may reflect a read error. The chain carries TRBV28 and TRBJ2-4; D is possibly TRBD1 (6 bases). The CDR3 has 12 amino acids. Germline CDR1 and CDR2: MDHEN and SYDVKM. For the CDR3, the DNA is TGTGCCAGCGCAAAACCCTCCGGACAGCCGCACTTC. It yields the protein CASAKPSGQPHF. The full variable domain, in which reference TRBV28 and TRBJ2-4 provide the parts outside the CDR3, is DVKVTQSSRYLVKRTGEKVFLECVQDMDHENMFWYRQDPGLGLRLIYFSYDVKMKEKGDIPEGYSVSREKKERFSLILESASTNQTSMYLCASAKPSGQPHFGAGTRLSVL.

V and J are TRBV28 and TRBJ1-6, with a possible D match to TRBD1 (5 bases). V lost 7 bases, J lost 7 bases, and 20 bases lay in between. CDR3 length: 16 amino acids. Germline CDR1 reads MDHEN; CDR2 reads SYDVKM. This CDR3 is CASTPPGRGSNSPLHF. CDR3 bases: TGTGCCAGCACCCCCCCCGGGAGGGGATCCAATTCACCCCTCCACTTT.

The chain uses TRBV18 and TRBJ2-7, with D possibly matching TRBD2 (6 bases). Trimming removed 3 bases at V and 0 bases at J, with 15 bases between. The germline V gene encodes CDR1 KGHSH and CDR2 LQKENI. The CDR3 is made up of 16 amino acids. The CDR3: CASSPRRREGSYEQYF. The CDR3 bases are TGTGCCAGCTCACCCCGGCGGCGGGAAGGCTCCTACGAGCAGTACTTC.

This clone has just one count. This rearrangement joins TRBV7-8 to TRBJ2-2, with 13 bases identical to TRBD2. There are 16 residues in the CDR3. Trimming at V came to 4 bases and at J to 4 bases, leaving 3 bases not matched to a gene. Looked up from germline, CDR1 is SGHVS and CDR2 is FQNEAQ. The DNA of the CDR3 is TGTGCCAGCAGCTCTAGACTAGCGGGAGGCACCGGGGAGCTGTTTTTT. It yields the protein CASSSRLAGGTGELFF.

The chain has TRBV19 and TRBJ2-1; 11 bases are a match to TRBD2. J was trimmed by 5 bases and V by 3 bases; bases with no gene match: 9. The CDR3 spans 17 residues. The V gene's germline CDR1 is LNHDA and CDR2 SQIVND (reference sequence). CDR3 in amino acids: CASSITGLAGGNNEQFF. The CDR3 nucleotides read TGTGCCAGTAGTATCACGGGGCTAGCGGGAGGCAACAATGAGCAGTTCTTC. Combining the CDR3 with reference TRBV19 and TRBJ2-1 gives the whole variable domain DGGITQSPKYLFRKEGQNVTLSCEQNLNHDAMYWYRQDPGQGLRLIYYSQIVNDFQKGDIAEGYSVSREKKESFPLTVTSAQKNPTAFYLCASSITGLAGGNNEQFFGPGTRLTVL.

V gene TRBV2 combines with J gene TRBJ2-3; a possible D gene is TRBD2 (5 bases). V dropped 5 bases and J dropped 6 bases, with 9 bases sitting between them. The germline gives CDR1 SNHLY, CDR2 FYNNEI. There are 12 residues in the CDR3. The CDR3 protein is CASSQLGDTQYF. CDR3 DNA sequence: TGTGCCAGCAGTCAACTAGGGGATACGCAGTATTTT.

The chain has TRBV6-6 and TRBJ2-7, with 7 bases identical to TRBD1. The germline gives CDR1 MNHNY, CDR2 SVGAGI (reference sequence). V was pared by 5 bases and J by 1 base, with 8 bases of the junction left unmatched. The CDR3 extends over 15 amino acids. The CDR3, as DNA: TGTGCCAGCAGTCACCTAGGGACAGAGTCCTACGAGCAGTACTTC. It is translated as CASSHLGTESYEQYF.

The rearrangement uses TRBV5-6 and TRBJ2-2; D is perhaps TRBD2 (5 bases). The germline V and J ends were trimmed by 0 bases and 4 bases, with 10 bases remaining between them. The CDR3 extends over 15 amino acids. CDR1 and CDR2 (germline): SGHDT, YYEEEE. The CDR3 loop is CASSLGSVFTGELFF. DNA for the CDR3: TGTGCCAGCAGCTTGGGTAGCGTGTTCACCGGGGAGCTGTTTTTT.

The V call is TRBV5-4, the J call TRBJ2-5, with D possibly matching TRBD1 (6 bases). Germline V lookup: CDR1 SGHNT, CDR2 YYREEE (reference sequence). The CDR3 is 15 amino acids. Trimming removed 0 bases at V and 4 bases at J, with 13 bases between. The CDR3 region has the DNA TGTGCCAGCAGCTTGGCCGACCCAGGGGCAGAGACCCAGTACTTC. It translates to CASSLADPGAETQYF. Supplemented by reference TRBV5-4 and TRBJ2-5, the full variable domain reads ETGVTQSPTHLIKTRGQQVTLRCSSQSGHNTVSWYQQALGQGPQFIFQYYREEENGRGNFPPRFSGLQFPNYSSELNVNALELDDSALYLCASSLADPGAETQYFGPGTRLLVL.